The 27 T cell receptor beta chains below were found in one sample sequenced in a study of cytomegalovirus exposure and HLA in healthy donors. This PCR relied on a set of 60 Vbeta primers and 13 Jbeta primers. The data were produced by immunoSEQ multiplex PCR, yet TCRdb's version contains in-frame clones alone and is incomplete. The table shows about 77,000 clones, with about 84% occurring only once. Sequenced sample: PBMCs. These receptors were collected from a man aged 35 to 55 in good health and CMV-seronegative.

The genes are TRBV19 and TRBJ1-1; D might be TRBD1 (5 bases). This CDR3 is 15 amino acids long. CDR1 LNHDA and CDR2 SQIVND come from the germline V gene (reference sequence). Trimming took off 7 bases at V and 3 bases at J, with 18 bases between the two ends. CDR3 in amino acids: CASTIPSRGDTEAFF. As DNA, the CDR3 is TGTGCCAGTACCATTCCCAGCCGGGGGGACACTGAAGCTTTCTTT.

The V and J genes are TRBV5-6 and TRBJ2-2, with D tentatively TRBD2 (6 bases). Trimming removed 5 bases at V and 2 bases at J, with 10 bases between. CDR1 is SGHDT and CDR2 is YYEEEE in the germline V gene. CDR3 size: 14 residues. CDR3 in DNA: TGTGCCAGCAGTCATACTAGCAACACCGGGGAGCTGTTTTTT. Protein sequence: CASSHTSNTGELFF.

The chain employs TRBV6-5 and TRBJ2-3; D is uncertain. The V end was cut by 6 bases, the J end by 1 base, with 14 bases between. Germline V lookup: CDR1 MNHEY, CDR2 SVGAGI. The CDR3 loop spans 15 amino acids. The CDR3, as DNA: TGTGCCAGCAGCCTTTACACCCGGGGCACAGATACGCAGTATTTT. Amino acids: CASSLYTRGTDTQYF.

The chain's CDR3 is CASSSFDYGYTF. The CDR3 coding sequence is TGTGCCAGCAGCTCTTTCGACTATGGCTACACCTTC. The J gene is TRBJ1-2, the V gene TRBV11-2; D uncertain. CDR3 size: 12 residues. Trimming took 4 bases from V and 3 from J, leaving 6 bases between them. From germline, CDR1 is SGHAT and CDR2 FQNNGV.

With respect to this clone: The sample contains more than one DNA sequence encoding this CDR3. This rearrangement joins TRBV7-3 to TRBJ1-1; D possibly corresponds to TRBD1 (5 bases). This CDR3 is built from 13 residues. CDR1 SGHTA and CDR2 FQGTGA come from the germline V gene. With 3 bases removed from V and 1 base from J, the gap between germline ends came to 6 bases. The CDR3 DNA reads TGTGCCAGCAGCTTCCAGGGGAACACTGAAGCTTTCTTT. This encodes CASSFQGNTEAFF.

The chain is built from TRBV28 and TRBJ2-5; D gene ambiguous. The CDR3 length is 14 residues. V shed 6 bases and J shed 2 bases, with 13 bases lying between them. Germline CDR1 reads MDHEN; CDR2 reads SYDVKM. CDR3 residues: CASSPPGRQETQYF. The CDR3 DNA sequence: TGTGCCAGCAGCCCCCCCGGCAGGCAAGAGACCCAGTACTTC.

V is TRBV18 and J is TRBJ1-2; no clear D. Germline CDR1 is KGHSH and CDR2 is LQKENI. V was trimmed by 3 bases and J by 3 bases, leaving 20 bases between them. This CDR3 is 17 amino acids long. The CDR3 reads CASSPQVPNYQDYGYTF. CDR3 in DNA: TGTGCCAGCTCACCCCAGGTTCCCAATTACCAAGACTATGGCTACACCTTC.

The genes are TRBV9 and TRBJ1-2; D is perhaps TRBD1 (6 bases). CDR3 length equals 16 residues. CDR1 and CDR2 from the germline V gene are SGDLS and YYNGEE. With 3 bases removed from V and 4 bases from J, the gap between germline ends came to 19 bases. The CDR3 DNA reads as TGTGCCAGCAGCGGTGTTGGGGGGGGCTGGCGCTATGGCTACACCTTC. Translated, it gives CASSGVGGGWRYGYTF.

The chain has TRBV29-1 and TRBJ1-2; the D is unclear. Germline V gene data show CDR1 as SQVTM and CDR2 as ANQGSEA. V lost 6 bases and J lost 4, with 21 bases in between. This CDR3 contains 15 residues. CDR3 sequence reads: CSVPQSGWMSYGYTF. In DNA, the CDR3 is TGCAGCGTCCCCCAGAGCGGGTGGATGAGCTATGGCTACACCTTC.

Remarks on this clone: This specimen includes other DNA sequences encoding the same CDR3. The rearrangement joins TRBV5-1 to TRBJ2-5, with D unclear. The germline V gene has CDR1 SGHRS and CDR2 YFSETQ. The ends were cut back, 0 bases at V and 5 bases at J, with 8 bases in the middle. The CDR3 is 13 amino acids. In DNA, the CDR3 is TGCGCCAGCAGCTTGGTCGTTCAGGAGACCCAGTACTTC. Encoded protein: CASSLVVQETQYF.

The gene calls are TRBV7-2 and TRBJ1-1; D is ambiguous. V gave up 5 bases and J gave up 7 bases, with 8 bases separating them. Germline CDR1 SGHTA, CDR2 FQGNSA. The CDR3 extends over 11 amino acids. The CDR3 reads CASSGPVEAFF. CDR3 sequence (DNA): TGTGCCAGCAGCGGGCCGGTTGAAGCTTTCTTT.

The chain recombines TRBV18 with TRBJ1-6, with a possible D match to TRBD1 (5 bases). V shed 1 base and J shed 4 bases, with 8 bases lying between them. Germline V lookup: CDR1 KGHSH, CDR2 LQKENI. This CDR3 is 15 amino acids long. In DNA form, the CDR3 reads TGTGCCAGCTCACCACGTCAGGGTTATAATTCACCCCTCCACTTT. Protein sequence: CASSPRQGYNSPLHF. The entire variable domain, with the rest obtained from reference TRBV18 and TRBJ1-6, is as follows: NAGVMQNPRHLVRRRGQEARLRCSPMKGHSHVYWYRQLPEEGLKFMVYLQKENIIDESGMPKERFSAEFPKEGPSILRIQQVVRGDSAAYFCASSPRQGYNSPLHFGNGTRLTVT.

The table lists this clone with a few counts. The chain uses TRBV18 and TRBJ1-3; TRBD1 agrees at 7 bases. The length of the CDR3 is 17 residues. V shed 6 bases and J 0 bases; nucleotides not matched to a gene: 11. Germline CDR1 KGHSH, CDR2 LQKENI. CDR3: CASSLPGDRASGNTIYF. The CDR3 DNA follows: TGTGCCAGCTCCCTGCCGGGCGACAGGGCCTCTGGAAACACCATATATTTT.

This clone was seen only a few times. The rearrangement uses TRBV18 and TRBJ2-5; D is possibly TRBD2 (5 bases). This CDR3 comprises 14 residues. Germline V CDR1 and CDR2: KGHSH, LQKENI. V lost 0 bases and J lost 5, with 10 bases in between. The CDR3 DNA follows: TGTGCCAGCTCACCACCAACGGGGATCGAGACCCAGTACTTC. Its protein product is CASSPPTGIETQYF.

The chain recombines TRBV30 with TRBJ2-3; 7 positions match TRBD2. V shed 0 bases, J shed 1 base, and the junction held 7 bases outside the gene matches. Germline-derived CDR1 and CDR2 are GTSNPN and SVGIG (reference sequence). The CDR3 is 16 amino acids. CDR3 DNA sequence: TGTGCCTGGAGTGTACTAAGCGGGACTCGCACAGATACGCAGTATTTT. Protein product: CAWSVLSGTRTDTQYF.

The chain links TRBV19 to TRBJ1-5, with 9 bases fitting TRBD1. The CDR3 consists of 15 residues. Germline values: CDR1 LNHDA, CDR2 SQIVND (reference sequence). The J segment lost 6 bases and the V segment lost 1 base, leaving 4 bases of the junction unmatched. The CDR3 reads CASSIGGQGSQPQHF. In DNA, the CDR3 is TGTGCCAGTAGTATAGGCGGACAGGGGTCTCAGCCCCAGCATTTT.

The CDR3 coding sequence is TGTGCCAGCACGACCAGGCGGGCCAATCAGCCCCAGCATTTT. Protein product: CASTTRRANQPQHF. This chain links TRBV6-5 with TRBJ1-5, with D unresolved. Germline V gene sequence: CDR1 MNHEY, CDR2 SVGAGI. CDR3 length equals 14 residues. The V end lost 7 bases, the J end lost 3 bases, and 13 bases lay between the germline ends.

This sequence joins TRBV4-2 and TRBJ2-5; D ambiguous. Trimming took 0 bases from V and 9 from J, leaving 14 bases between them. CDR1 and CDR2 from the germline V gene are LGHNA and YNFKEQ. The CDR3 loop spans 14 amino acids. CDR3 region: CASSQELPPQAQYF. CDR3 in DNA: TGTGCCAGCAGCCAAGAGCTGCCCCCCCAGGCCCAGTACTTC.

This clone occurred a few times. Here the CDR3 reads CASSLVGGDAEAFF. CDR3 nucleotides: TGTGCCAGCAGCTTGGTCGGGGGGGACGCTGAAGCTTTCTTT. The gene calls are TRBV5-4 and TRBJ1-1; a weak D match, TRBD1 (5 bases). The germline gives CDR1 SGHNT, CDR2 YYREEE (reference sequence). V was trimmed by 0 bases and J by 6 bases, leaving 12 bases between them. The CDR3 sequence is 14 residues long.

The chain links TRBV5-1 to TRBJ2-3; TRBD2 aligns across 8 bases. The CDR3 covers 15 residues. With 3 bases clipped from V and 5 bases from J, the junction kept 8 bases outside the gene matches. CDR1 and CDR2 (germline): SGHRS, YFSETQ. Here the CDR3 reads CASSSHRGGRDTQYF. The CDR3 DNA sequence: TGCGCCAGCAGCTCCCACCGGGGGGGCAGAGATACGCAGTATTTT. The full variable domain, rest sourced from reference TRBV5-1 and TRBJ2-3, is KAGVTQTPRYLIKTRGQQVTLSCSPISGHRSVSWYQQTPGQGLQFLFEYFSETQRNKGNFPGRFSGRQFSNSRSEMNVSTLELGDSALYLCASSSHRGGRDTQYFGPGTRLTVL.

The chain couples TRBV6-5 to TRBJ1-1, with D unresolved. CDR1 and CDR2 (germline): MNHEY, SVGAGI. V lost 2 bases and J lost 3, with 13 bases in between. The CDR3 consists of 15 residues. The CDR3 nucleotides are TGTGCCAGCAGTTACCAGGCGGGATCGGACACTGAAGCTTTCTTT. It codes for CASSYQAGSDTEAFF.

This clone came up a few times. The chain recombines TRBV30 with TRBJ1-2, with D hard to call. CDR3 length equals 16 residues. V was clipped by 0 bases and J by 0 bases, with 14 bases between them. Germline values: CDR1 GTSNPN, CDR2 SVGIG (reference sequence). For the CDR3, the DNA is TGTGCCTGGAGTGTACCCGGGTTTAACCCTAACTATGGCTACACCTTC. Encoded protein: CAWSVPGFNPNYGYTF.

V and J are TRBV7-2 and TRBJ2-3; D perhaps matches TRBD1 (6 bases). Germline V gene data show CDR1 as SGHTA and CDR2 as FQGNSA. The CDR3 is 15 residues long. V was clipped by 3 bases and J by 2 bases, with 12 bases between them. DNA of the CDR3: TGTGCCAGCAGCTTTCCGACAGGACTCACAGATACGCAGTATTTT. Protein product: CASSFPTGLTDTQYF.

The chain joins TRBV19 to TRBJ1-6; 7 bases agree with TRBD1. The junction had 11 bases not matched to a gene; V was cut back by 5 bases and J by 7 bases. This CDR3 is 16 amino acids long. The germline gives CDR1 LNHDA, CDR2 SQIVND (reference sequence). The CDR3 nucleotides read TGTGCCAGTAGTCCTGACAGGGCGAAAGGGAATTCACCCCTCCACTTT. Its translation: CASSPDRAKGNSPLHF.

The J gene is TRBJ2-3, the V gene TRBV7-8; TRBD1 matches at 9 bases. Germline CDR1 and CDR2: SGHVS and FQNEAQ. There are 15 residues in the CDR3. Trimming at V came to 5 bases and at J to 1 base, leaving 4 bases not matched to a gene. CDR3 protein: CASSNRDRGTDTQYF. The CDR3 coding sequence is TGTGCCAGCAGCAACCGGGACAGGGGCACAGATACGCAGTATTTT. The full variable domain, completed using reference TRBV7-8 and TRBJ2-3, is GAGVSQSPRYKVAKRGQDVALRCDPISGHVSLFWYQQALGQGPEFLTYFQNEAQLDKSGLPSDRFFAERPEGSVSTLKIQRTQQEDSAVYLCASSNRDRGTDTQYFGPGTRLTVL.

The rearrangement uses TRBV19 and TRBJ1-3; 8 nucleotides match TRBD1. This CDR3 contains 15 residues. Looked up from germline, CDR1 is LNHDA and CDR2 is SQIVND (reference sequence). V dropped 5 bases and J dropped 1; count of bases not matched to a gene: 4. CDR3 nucleotide sequence: TGTGCCAGTAGTCGGACAGGGATATCTGGAAACACCATATATTTT. Its protein product is CASSRTGISGNTIYF.

V gene TRBV6-4 combines with J gene TRBJ2-6; 8 bases are shared with TRBD1. The V gene's germline CDR1 is MRHNA and CDR2 SNTAGT. The V and J ends lost 6 bases and 2 bases, in that order; junction bases with no gene match: 3. The CDR3 runs to 15 residues. The CDR3 loop is CASSPRGPGANVLTF. CDR3 coding DNA: TGTGCCAGCAGCCCCAGGGGGCCTGGGGCCAACGTCCTGACTTTC.